The next 5 T cell receptor beta chains were all read from a single sample in a study of blood T cell repertoires in COVID-19 (dated by TCRdb to 2019 to 2021). Library creation used the immunoSEQ multiplex PCR assay. As stored in TCRdb, this immuneACCESS dataset retains in-frame rearrangements with V and J assigned. A fraction of the clones does not appear; measured against another copy, unresolved V genes explain less than half of the discrepancy, and the remainder lacks a known reason. In this sample the table shows about 180,000 clones, about 87% of which occur a single time. Around 0.6% of the sample goes to the ten largest clones. The sequenced sample was peripheral blood. These receptors all come from a man in his sixties with COVID-19, enrolled during active disease.

This chain joins TRBV4-1 and TRBJ2-5; 9 nucleotides line up with TRBD2. Germline V gives CDR1 MGHRA, CDR2 YSYEKL. The V gene end was trimmed by 0 bases and the J gene end by 2 bases; junction bases not matched to a gene: 10. The CDR3 is 18 amino acids. This CDR3 reads CASSQDKLAGFLQETQYF. CDR3 in DNA: TGCGCCAGCAGCCAAGATAAGCTAGCGGGGTTCCTTCAAGAGACCCAGTACTTC.

The chain links TRBV19 to TRBJ1-2; 8 bases agree with TRBD1. Germline V gives CDR1 LNHDA, CDR2 SQIVND (reference sequence). The CDR3 contains 15 residues. The J segment lost 4 bases and the V segment lost 5 bases, leaving 9 bases of the junction unmatched. The DNA of the CDR3 is TGTGCCAGTAGTTCCCTCAGGGGGCGAGGCTATGGCTACACCTTC. Its translation is CASSSLRGRGYGYTF.

The chain carries TRBV20-1 and TRBJ1-2, with 8 bases identical to TRBD1. This CDR3 contains 15 residues. The V and J ends lost 3 bases and 3 bases, in that order; junction bases with no gene match: 9. Germline loops: CDR1 DFQATT, CDR2 SNEGSKA (reference sequence). The CDR3 DNA reads TGCAGTGCTAGTGGACAGGGCCTATGGGACTATGGCTACACCTTC. This encodes CSASGQGLWDYGYTF.

This clone was recorded a few times. The chain employs TRBV4-3 and TRBJ2-1; D possibly corresponds to TRBD1 (6 bases). The V end lost 5 bases, the J end lost 6 bases, and 17 bases lay between the germline ends. The germline V gene encodes CDR1 LGHNA and CDR2 YSLEER. The CDR3 length is 15 residues. The CDR3 protein is CASSRGTGRINEQFF. The CDR3 nucleotides read TGCGCCAGCAGCAGGGGGACGGGACGGATCAATGAGCAGTTCTTC.

The chain employs TRBV10-3 and TRBJ2-5; D unresolved. Trimming removed 4 bases from V and 0 bases from J, with 9 bases in between. CDR3 size: 14 residues. Germline V CDR1 and CDR2: ENHRY, SYGVKD. CDR3 sequence reads: CAISATEYQETQYF. DNA for the CDR3: TGTGCCATCAGTGCCACAGAGTACCAAGAGACCCAGTACTTC.